This paragraph covers one TCR beta chain sequence. This entry belongs to a study of PD-L1 blockade in urothelial cancer. Germline CDR1 LNHNV, CDR2 YYDKDF (reference sequence). Trimming shortened V by 2 bases and J by 6 bases, and 10 bases separated the two germline ends. CDR3 length: 13 amino acids. Time point meaning: peripheral blood 6 weeks after treatment start. The protocol was immunoSEQ multiplex PCR, while the TCRdb copy is restricted to in-frame clones and leaves out a portion. The sample yields tens of thousands of clones, 91% seen once. The sequencing used PBMCs, collected around atezolizumab (anti-PD-L1) treatment. This clonotype originated in a man aged 70 or older with urothelial cancer. V usage is TRBV15 and J usage is TRBJ1-2, with unresolved D. The CDR3 reads CATSRTLSDGYTF. As DNA, the CDR3 is TGTGCCACCAGCAGAACCCTTAGCGATGGCTACACCTTC.